The 26 T cell receptor beta chains listed next were all sequenced from one sample in a study of blood T cell repertoires in COVID-19. Sequencing used immunoSEQ multiplex PCR; TCRdb keeps in-frame clones, though not all of them. The sample lists about 40,000 clones, 80% to 90% occurring once. The specimen was peripheral blood. These receptors all come from a man aged 40-50 years with active COVID-19.

The V call is TRBV10-1, the J call TRBJ2-7, with D possibly TRBD1 on 6 matching bases. V was trimmed by 6 bases and J by 4 bases, leaving 13 bases between them. Germline V gene data show CDR1 as WNHNN and CDR2 as SYGVQD (reference sequence). This CDR3 has 13 amino acids. Written as DNA, the CDR3 is TGCGCCAGCAGCCTGACAGGATCTTACGAGCAGTACTTC. It translates to CASSLTGSYEQYF.

This clone was counted only a few times. The gene calls are TRBV5-6 and TRBJ1-2; D may be TRBD1 (6 bases). The CDR3 totals 15 residues. V was cut by 4 bases and J by 3 bases, with 16 bases left in between. CDR1 and CDR2 from the germline V gene are SGHDT and YYEEEE. DNA for the CDR3: TGTGCCAGCAGCCGATACAGGGAAAGATACTATGGCTACACCTTC. It translates to CASSRYRERYYGYTF.

Here the CDR3 DNA reads TGCAGCGCCCAGGGGTCTGAAGCTTTCTTT. Translating it yields CSAQGSEAFF. The rearrangement joins TRBV29-1 to TRBJ1-1, with a weak D call TRBD1 (6 bases). Germline assignment: CDR1 SQVTM and CDR2 ANQGSEA. The CDR3 is 10 amino acids. The V end lost 7 bases, the J end lost 6 bases, and 9 bases lay between the germline ends.

This chain links TRBV10-2 with TRBJ1-5, with 7 bases lining up with TRBD1. CDR1 is WSHSY, CDR2 SAAADI, per germline. The CDR3 is 15 amino acids. The J segment lost 2 bases and the V segment lost 6 bases, leaving 7 bases of the junction unmatched. CDR3: CASSLNRGGNQPQHF. The DNA of the CDR3 is TGCGCCAGCAGCCTTAACAGGGGAGGCAATCAGCCCCAGCATTTT.

CDR3 nucleotides: TGTGCCAGCAGCTCCACAGCCGGCGATTCACCCCTCCACTTT. It codes for CASSSTAGDSPLHF. V is TRBV28 and J is TRBJ1-6; D uncertain. The V end lost 6 bases, the J end lost 8 bases, and 14 bases lay between the germline ends. The germline CDR1 and CDR2 sequences are MDHEN and SYDVKM. CDR3 length: 14 residues.

The chain combines TRBV11-2 with TRBJ2-4; possible D gene TRBD1, 8 bases. The V gene's germline CDR1 is SGHAT and CDR2 FQNNGV. CDR3 length: 19 residues. V was clipped by 0 bases and J by 3 bases, with 21 bases between them. CDR3 amino acids: CASSLDLSGTGYVKNIQYF. DNA of the CDR3: TGTGCCAGCAGCTTAGATCTAAGCGGGACAGGCTATGTCAAAAACATTCAGTACTTC.

V usage is TRBV25-1 and J usage is TRBJ2-5, with D perhaps matching TRBD2 (6 bases). The germline V and J ends were trimmed by 1 base and 2 bases, with 14 bases remaining between them. Per the germline V gene, CDR1 is MGHDK and CDR2 is SYGVNS. CDR3 length: 16 amino acids. The CDR3 region is CASSEFGKGGQETQYF. The CDR3 DNA sequence: TGTGCCAGCAGTGAATTCGGGAAAGGAGGGCAAGAGACCCAGTACTTC.

The rearrangement joins TRBV11-1 to TRBJ2-1; D is perhaps TRBD2 (6 bases). V was clipped by 3 bases and J by 7 bases, with 13 bases between them. Germline lookup yields CDR1 SGHAT and CDR2 FQDESV (reference sequence). CDR3 length: 14 amino acids. CDR3 nucleotides: TGTGCCAGCAGCTTGGGGCGGAGGGAGAATGAGCAGTTCTTC. It specifies CASSLGRRENEQFF.

The chain employs TRBV28 and TRBJ2-4, with a weak D call TRBD1 (6 bases). The V gene's germline CDR1 is MDHEN and CDR2 SYDVKM. This CDR3 is 19 amino acids long. Trimming removed 3 bases from V and 1 base from J, with 22 bases in between. DNA of the CDR3: TGTGCCAGCAGTTTGCTTTCCGCATCAGGGGAATGGGCCAAAAACATTCAGTACTTC. Translated: CASSLLSASGEWAKNIQYF.

This clone appeared a single time. Other DNA sequences from this sample encode an identical CDR3 as well. Written as DNA, the CDR3 is TGTGCCAGCAGCCCGGGACTAGCGTCCTACGAGCAGTACTTC. This codes for CASSPGLASYEQYF. The chain has TRBV11-2 and TRBJ2-7, with 10 bases that match TRBD2. CDR3 size: 14 residues. Germline-derived CDR1 and CDR2 are SGHAT and FQNNGV. With 5 bases clipped from V and 1 base from J, the junction kept 2 bases outside the gene matches. Combining the CDR3 with reference TRBV11-2 and TRBJ2-7 gives the whole variable domain EAGVAQSPRYKIIEKRQSVAFWCNPISGHATLYWYQQILGQGPKLLIQFQNNGVVDDSQLPKDRFSAERLKGVDSTLKIQPAKLEDSAVYLCASSPGLASYEQYFGPGTRLTVT.

This clone was observed a handful of times. This chain uses TRBV20-1 with TRBJ1-2; D gene unclear. Germline lookup yields CDR1 DFQATT and CDR2 SNEGSKA (reference sequence). CDR3 size: 11 residues. V lost 6 bases to trimming and J lost 8 bases, with 13 bases between them. In nucleotides, the CDR3 is TGCAGTGCCCGAGTCCAACGAGGCTACACCTTC. It translates to CSARVQRGYTF.

The J gene is TRBJ1-4, the V gene TRBV4-1; D not resolved. There are 14 residues in the CDR3. The V end was cut by 4 bases, the J end by 5 bases, with 11 bases between. Germline V gene data show CDR1 as MGHRA and CDR2 as YSYEKL. The CDR3, as DNA: TGCGCCAGCAGCCGGTGGAGCTCCAATGAAAAACTGTTTTTT. Translating it yields CASSRWSSNEKLFF.

CDR3 residues: CASGFVRDRGYEQYF. CDR3 sequence (DNA): TGTGCTAGTGGTTTCGTCCGGGACAGGGGCTACGAGCAGTACTTC. The chain carries TRBV12-5 and TRBJ2-7; TRBD1 matches 10 bases. The V gene end was trimmed by 3 bases and the J gene end by 3 bases; junction bases not matched to a gene: 5. Germline V gene data show CDR1 as LGHNT and CDR2 as FRNRAP. CDR3 length: 15 residues. The complete variable domain, with remaining parts taken from reference TRBV12-5 and TRBJ2-7, reads DARVTQTPRHKVTEMGQEVTMRCQPILGHNTVFWYRQTMMQGLELLAYFRNRAPLDDSGMPKDRFSAEMPDATLATLKIQPSEPRDSAVYFCASGFVRDRGYEQYFGPGTRLTVT.

The chain couples TRBV4-2 to TRBJ1-4; tentatively, D is TRBD1 (5 bases). The CDR3 is 15 amino acids. CDR1 LGHNA and CDR2 YNFKEQ come from the germline V gene. Trimming took 4 bases from V and 7 from J, leaving 16 bases between them. The CDR3 loop reads CASSPLGGEREKLFF. The CDR3 nucleotides read TGTGCCAGCAGCCCCCTGGGGGGGGAGCGTGAAAAACTGTTTTTT.

The V and J genes are TRBV14 and TRBJ2-3, with TRBD1 matching 10 bases. Losses at the gene ends were 3 bases for V and 4 bases for J; bases not matched to a gene: 7. The CDR3 consists of 16 residues. CDR1 is SGHDN and CDR2 is FVKESK in the germline V gene. The CDR3 reads CASSHRQGAGSDTQYF. In DNA, the CDR3 is TGTGCCAGCAGCCACCGACAGGGGGCAGGCTCAGATACGCAGTATTTT.

This chain links TRBV9 with TRBJ1-3; possible D gene TRBD1, 5 bases. Deletions cut 5 bases from V and 2 bases from J, with 20 bases between. CDR1 and CDR2 (germline): SGDLS, YYNGEE. CDR3 size: 17 residues. The DNA of the CDR3 is TGTGCCAGCAGTAAAACCGACAGCCAGGGCGCTGGAAACACCATATATTTT. This codes for CASSKTDSQGAGNTIYF.

The genes are TRBV19 and TRBJ1-1; no clear D gene. V was clipped by 7 bases and J by 10 bases, with 13 bases between them. Germline V CDR1 and CDR2: LNHDA, SQIVND (reference sequence). The CDR3 is 11 residues long. CDR3 protein: CASTAEERAFF. In DNA, the CDR3 is TGTGCCAGTACCGCCGAAGAGCGAGCTTTCTTT.

The chain recombines TRBV7-2 with TRBJ2-5; 10 nucleotides agree with TRBD1. This CDR3 has 16 residues. V shed 4 bases, J shed 4 bases, and the junction held 9 bases outside the gene matches. Germline-derived CDR1 and CDR2 are SGHTA and FQGNSA. Here the CDR3 reads CASSSRTGGNGETQYF. CDR3 bases: TGTGCCAGCAGCTCACGGACAGGGGGTAACGGAGAGACCCAGTACTTC.

The chain joins TRBV9 to TRBJ2-7; D is ambiguous. Trimming shortened V by 0 bases and J by 7 bases, and 20 bases separated the two germline ends. Per the germline V gene, CDR1 is SGDLS and CDR2 is YYNGEE. The CDR3 loop spans 16 amino acids. The CDR3 DNA follows: TGTGCCAGCAGCGTAGTCCGGGTTTCCCCCCTCTGGGAGCAGTACTTC. Its translation is CASSVVRVSPLWEQYF.

The chain recombines TRBV9 with TRBJ1-2, with 8 positions matching TRBD1. J was trimmed by 8 bases and V by 0 bases; bases with no gene match: 9. The CDR3 consists of 15 residues. Germline lookup yields CDR1 SGDLS and CDR2 YYNGEE. The CDR3 is CASSVAAGQGEGYTF. As DNA, the CDR3 is TGTGCCAGCAGCGTAGCGGCCGGACAGGGTGAAGGCTACACCTTC.

The chain has TRBV27 and TRBJ1-1, with D perhaps TRBD1 (5 bases). The CDR3 covers 14 residues. Germline CDR1 is MNHEY and CDR2 is SMNVEV (reference sequence). V was cut by 2 bases and J by 2 bases, with 9 bases left in between. The CDR3 spells CASSLGGVNTEAFF. As DNA, the CDR3 is TGTGCCAGCAGTTTAGGGGGGGTTAACACTGAAGCTTTCTTT.

This sequence joins TRBV5-4 and TRBJ2-3, with 9 bases that match TRBD1. CDR1 is SGHNT and CDR2 is YYREEE in the germline V gene (reference sequence). CDR3 length: 15 amino acids. The V gene end was trimmed by 4 bases and the J gene end by 2 bases; junction bases not matched to a gene: 5. CDR3 residues: CASSKDRGFTDTQYF. DNA for the CDR3: TGTGCCAGCAGCAAGGACAGGGGTTTCACAGATACGCAGTATTTT.

This chain links TRBV12-3 or TRBV12-4 with TRBJ2-3; 8 nucleotides match TRBD2. J was trimmed by 4 bases and V by 7 bases; bases with no gene match: 4. The length of the CDR3 is 13 residues. CDR3 region: CASKASGPDTQYF. CDR3 bases: TGTGCCAGCAAGGCTAGCGGGCCAGATACGCAGTATTTT.

This clone was seen only once. The chain is built from TRBV10-3 and TRBJ2-1, with D perhaps TRBD2 (7 bases). This CDR3 is 17 amino acids long. Germline V gene lookup returns CDR1 ENHRY and CDR2 SYGVKD. Between the trimmed V and J ends, which lost 5 bases and 0 bases, there was a span of 17 bases. The CDR3 protein is CAISSSSGRGSYNEQFF. The CDR3 DNA reads as TGTGCCATCAGTTCATCTAGCGGCAGGGGCTCCTACAATGAGCAGTTCTTC.

This chain connects TRBV7-6 to TRBJ2-1; a weak D match, TRBD2 (6 bases). Germline-derived CDR1 and CDR2 are SGHVS and FNYEAQ. Trimming took off 2 bases at V and 6 bases at J, with 17 bases between the two ends. The CDR3 loop spans 16 amino acids. The CDR3: CASSLKRERLSNEQFF. As DNA, the CDR3 is TGTGCCAGCAGCTTAAAACGGGAGAGGTTGAGCAATGAGCAGTTCTTC.

The genes are TRBV10-1 and TRBJ2-3; D gene ambiguous. Trimming took 4 bases from V and 2 from J, leaving 7 bases between them. The germline V gene has CDR1 WNHNN and CDR2 SYGVQD (reference sequence). This CDR3 region has 13 residues. CDR3 in amino acids: CASSAQSTDTQYF. CDR3 DNA: TGCGCCAGCAGTGCCCAGTCCACAGATACGCAGTATTTT.